This TCR beta chain comes out of a study of blood T cells in healthy people across ages. Regarding the study as a whole: Age advanced and TCR beta diversity per million T cells fell, roughly linearly.

About this clonotype itself: The antigen is not known.

Together with a sample-barcoded 5' primer, a J-beta primer mix was included in a second PCR lasting roughly 6 to 12 cycles. With 12 random nucleotides, a template-switch adaptor tagged each individual cDNA molecule. TCRdb used MiXCR to reprocess the 5' RACE reads, holding one entry per CDR3 protein. The sample has just over 1 million distinct CDR3 sequences, under 55% seen once; the top ten hold 15% to 20%. Trimming left V 1 base short and J 9 bases short, with 16 bases between. CDR1 and CDR2 from the germline V gene are DFQATT and SNEGSKA (reference sequence). CDR3 size: 14 residues. No fewer than 6 million PBMCs went into each sample.

The sample was blood. The sequence was collected from a woman in her sixties in good health. The chain is built from TRBV20-1 and TRBJ2-1; D call uncertain. The DNA for the CDR3 is TGCAGTGCTAGAGGTGGGCACAACGCGGTTGAGCAGTTCTTC. The encoded protein is CSARGGHNAVEQFF.